This note documents a single T cell receptor beta chain sequence. Its specificity is unknown. CDR3 length equals 15 residues. Germline V CDR1 and CDR2: SGHTA, FQGNSA. TCRdb reprocessed the 5' RACE reads; each CDR3 protein has one entry and no DNA is given. The sample's table shows around 400,000 distinct CDR3 sequences. This entry comes from a study of monozygotic twins with inflammatory bowel disease. The authors isolated total RNA from whole blood without sorting T cells. General study results and limits: Reduced clonotype sharing with other individuals was observed in IBD patients relative to healthy twins, especially with disease activity.

Sequenced input: blood. The J gene is TRBJ1-4, the V gene TRBV7-2; the TCRdb D gene call, TRBD1, has no DNA to confirm it. This TCR derives from a human donor with ulcerative colitis or Crohn's disease, or a healthy co-twin of an affected twin (not recorded which). The CDR3 here is CASSSGGAGKEKLFF.